These 5 T cell receptor beta chains came from one sample sequenced in a study of cytomegalovirus exposure and HLA in healthy donors. Sequencing used immunoSEQ multiplex PCR; TCRdb keeps in-frame clones, though not all of them. The table shows about 130,000 clones, with roughly 89% occurring only once. Sequencing used PBMCs. The receptors originated from a young woman in good health and CMV-seropositive.

This sequence joins TRBV15 and TRBJ2-7; possibly TRBD1 for D (5 bases). There are 15 residues in the CDR3. Germline loops: CDR1 LNHNV, CDR2 YYDKDF (reference sequence). V lost 1 base, J lost 3 bases, and 13 bases lay in between. Written as DNA, the CDR3 is TGTGCCACCAGCAGAGGGGGCAGGGCGGACTACGAGCAGTACTTC. Translation gives CATSRGGRADYEQYF.

The J gene is TRBJ1-1, the V gene TRBV5-4; 9 positions match TRBD1. This CDR3 spans 15 amino acids. Germline-derived CDR1 and CDR2 are SGHNT and YYREEE (reference sequence). J gave up 9 bases and V 3 bases, and 12 bases lay outside the gene matches. The DNA of the CDR3 is TGTGCCAGCAGCTACATGCTACAGGGGGCCGTTAAAGCTTTCTTT. As protein: CASSYMLQGAVKAFF.

The CDR3: CASFGRQGEHQPQHF. The CDR3 region has the DNA TGTGCCAGCTTCGGGAGACAGGGGGAGCATCAGCCCCAGCATTTT. This rearrangement joins TRBV28 to TRBJ1-5, with 9 nucleotides matching TRBD1. The junction had 10 bases not matched to a gene; V was cut back by 8 bases and J by 5 bases. Germline CDR1 MDHEN, CDR2 SYDVKM. The CDR3 consists of 15 residues.

The rearrangement joins TRBV7-8 to TRBJ2-2, with a weak D call TRBD2 (7 bases). CDR1 is SGHVS and CDR2 is FQNEAQ in the germline V gene. The CDR3 has 19 residues. Trimming removed 3 bases from V and 4 bases from J, with 24 bases in between. Here the CDR3 DNA reads TGTGCCAGCAGCTTCCCTCCCTGGCGGGGGCCCCGGGGCACCGGGGAGCTGTTTTTT. Protein product: CASSFPPWRGPRGTGELFF.

The chain is built from TRBV5-6 and TRBJ2-7; 8 bases align to TRBD1. Germline lookup yields CDR1 SGHDT and CDR2 YYEEEE. The CDR3 is made up of 17 amino acids. The V gene end was trimmed by 0 bases and the J gene end by 0 bases; junction bases not matched to a gene: 8. CDR3 sequence (DNA): TGTGCCAGCAGCTTGGGTGGGACAGGCCCCACCTCCTACGAGCAGTACTTC. Its protein is CASSLGGTGPTSYEQYF.